The sequence of this T cell receptor (beta chain) was determined in a study of OX40 agonist ivuxolimab in advanced cancers. Study-wide findings and caveats: In the 0.1-3.0 mg/kg groups, partial responders showed among the lowest expansion. Compared with CD4+, CD8+ T cells on average had more expanded clones. With doses of 0.1 to 3.0 mg/kg, CD4+ and CD8+ blood T cells had undergone clonal expansion by week 6.

In regard to this clone: The target antigen is unknown.

Researchers took blood at baseline, on cycle 4 day 1, and on cycle 7 day 1. Clones were read by immunoSEQ multiplex PCR, and TCRdb kept only the in-frame ones, dropping some. Seen here are about 70,000 clones, about 90% observed once, and the top ten hold 7.6%. CDR1 and CDR2 from the germline V gene are SGHNT and YYREEE (reference sequence). The CDR3 consists of 14 residues. V lost 2 bases and J lost 8, with 14 bases in between. The genes are TRBV5-4 and TRBJ2-1; TRBD1 might be the D (6 bases). Sequences were derived from CD4+ or CD8+ T cells sorted from blood, sampled in a trial of the OX40 agonist ivuxolimab. The receptor comes from an adult with an advanced solid tumor such as melanoma, head and neck, liver or kidney cancer. CDR3: CASSFSTGHYEQFF. The CDR3 region has the DNA TGTGCCAGCAGCTTCAGTACAGGGCACTATGAGCAGTTCTTC. Variable domain in full (rest from reference TRBV5-4 and TRBJ2-1): ETGVTQSPTHLIKTRGQQVTLRCSSQSGHNTVSWYQQALGQGPQFIFQYYREEENGRGNFPPRFSGLQFPNYSSELNVNALELDDSALYLCASSFSTGHYEQFFGPGTRLTVL.